This T cell receptor (beta chain) originates from a study of blood T cell repertoires in COVID-19. About the study: Both acute and convalescent COVID-19 samples were obtained from the United States, Italy and Spain. PBMCs, B-cell-depleted T cells, or T cells provided the cDNA or gDNA that made up the material.

V lost 2 bases and J 10 bases, leaving 15 bases between the germline ends. Germline assignment: CDR1 GTSNPN and CDR2 SVGIG (reference sequence). This CDR3 spans 13 amino acids. In the authors' methods: Amplifying reference gene primers gave estimates of nucleated cell counts. Generated by immunoSEQ multiplex PCR, the TCRdb table keeps only in-frame clones and is missing some. The V and J calls and clone size were taken over from that table, and D and trimming were inferred from the DNA. Of around 210,000 clones in the sample, about 78% were seen once. This sequence joins TRBV30 and TRBJ2-1, with D perhaps matching TRBD2 (5 bases). The sequenced sample was peripheral blood. The source of this sequence is a woman in her 70s with acute or convalescent COVID-19. CDR3 residues: CAWSRGSYQEQFF. CDR3 nucleotide sequence: TGTGCCTGGAGTCGGGGATCTTACCAGGAGCAGTTCTTC.